A single TCR beta chain is shown here with its context. The same CDR3 can be traced to other DNA sequences in this sample. Original methodology: Reference gene primer amplification yielded estimated nucleated cell counts. Profiling relied on immunoSEQ multiplex PCR, and the TCRdb table lists in-frame clones only, not all of them. That table furnishes V, J and clone size, whereas the DNA furnished D and trimming. Here the sample spans about 380,000 clones, 88% being singletons. V gave up 3 bases and J gave up 3 bases; unmatched junction bases: 0. Germline V gives CDR1 KGHSH, CDR2 LQKENI. The CDR3 spans 13 residues. This specimen comes from a study of blood T cell repertoires in COVID-19. In the study overall: T cells, B-cell-depleted T cells, or PBMCs provided the cDNA or gDNA that served as material.

Participants, about 18 to 90 years old, spanned around 25 US areas. The V and J genes are TRBV18 and TRBJ1-1; TRBD1 aligns across 8 bases. This clonotype originated in a woman under 30 who had recovered from COVID-19. Sequenced sample: PBMCs or T cells enriched from blood (not recorded which). The CDR3 sequence is CASSPDRDTEAFF. CDR3 DNA sequence: TGTGCCAGCTCACCGGACAGGGACACTGAAGCTTTCTTT.